What follows is one T cell receptor beta chain and its context. The antigen is undetermined. V gave up 3 bases and J gave up 5 bases; unmatched junction bases: 6. Per germline, CDR1 MDHEN and CDR2 SYDVKM. The CDR3 has 14 amino acids. Amplification used 60 Vbeta primers and 13 Jbeta primers. Data came from immunoSEQ multiplex PCR; TCRdb stores just in-frame clones and leaves some out. The sample carries about 100,000 clones, around 74% recorded once. The data belong to a study of cytomegalovirus exposure and HLA in healthy donors. Broader study findings: One variant, a missense change in DCLRE1C, was linked in a later analysis to TCR beta V- and J-gene trimming.

The TCR originated in a man aged 40-50 years in good health and CMV-seropositive. The chain is built from TRBV28 and TRBJ2-5; 7 positions match TRBD1. The specimen sequenced was PBMCs. CDR3 DNA sequence: TGTGCCAGCAGTTTGACAGGGCTGGAGGAGACCCAGTACTTC. It encodes CASSLTGLEETQYF.